This TCR beta chain was observed in a study of human T cells and chemical hapten exposure. The study's findings and limits: Among TCRs, those above 1 in 1000 frequency were unaffected by DPC sensitization.

Germline loops: CDR1 LGHDT, CDR2 YNNKEL (reference sequence). The CDR3 has 15 residues. Trimming took 1 base from V and 2 from J; bases not matched to a gene: 2. Time point reported: healthy volunteer bleed at 6 weeks. Someone pulled total RNA out of unfractionated whole blood. TCRdb ran MiXCR on the RACE reads and lists one entry per CDR3 protein. The table shows tens of thousands of distinct CDR3 sequences, with about 4% occurring only once. This clonotype was recorded many times. Its specificity is unknown. The material sequenced was whole blood. This TCR was sampled from a human donor in good health. Some clones in this sample may be carry-over from other donors' samples. This rearrangement joins TRBV3-1 to TRBJ2-1; 7 bases line up with TRBD1. DNA for the CDR3: TGTGCCAGCAGCCAAGGACAGGGTACCTACAATGAGCAGTTCTTC. It is translated as CASSQGQGTYNEQFF.